The present T cell receptor beta chain was sequenced within a study of T cell repertoires in cytomegalovirus infection. Study summary: A matching HLA type, together with CMV infection, was signaled by public TCR beta signatures. General study findings and limits: Cumulated frequencies of public TCR beta families served to identify carriers of CMV plus the relevant HLA.

The CDR3 runs 12 residues. The germline V and J ends were trimmed by 8 bases and 0 bases, with 5 bases remaining between them. CDR1 MNHEY and CDR2 SVGAGI come from the germline V gene. The sample holds a few counts of this clonotype. As yet, its antigen is unknown. TCRdb recomputed calls from the reads with MiXCR, one row per CDR3 protein. The table includes roughly 77,000 distinct CDR3 sequences, just under 4% detected once. The genes are TRBV6-5 and TRBJ1-3; D remains unclear. Specimen: PBMCs. The receptor was isolated from a human donor in good health (CMV status not recorded). Some clones in this sample may be carry-over from other donors' samples. This chain's CDR3 is CASGLSGNTIYF. The CDR3 nucleotides read TGTGCCAGCGGACTCTCTGGAAACACCATATATTTT.